The following is a T cell receptor beta chain sequence with its context. Its target is not known. The data originate from a study of CD8+ T cells in alopecia areata. The treatment denotes: oral pan-JAK inhibitor, 5-10 mg twice daily. Punch biopsies of lesional scalp, plus peripheral blood, were taken from alopecia areata patients. Following extraction, RNA underwent reverse transcription to cDNA, which served as the sequencing template. Some clones are missing from TCRdb's copy, which holds only in-frame ones; the method was immunoSEQ multiplex PCR. The sample records 100,000 to 150,000 clones, around 60% being singletons. The CDR3 covers 13 residues. The germline V gene encodes CDR1 SGHNT and CDR2 YYREEE (reference sequence). Trimming shortened V by 2 bases and J by 7 bases, and 10 bases separated the two germline ends. Study-level results: Higher clonality than in normal scalp was seen in lesional scalp, especially alopecia totalis/universalis. The study found tofacitinib significantly decreased scalp clonality and expanded CD8+ clones among the top 100.

The sequence came from a human donor with alopecia areata. The sequences come from CD4+ T cells sorted from blood, collected at week 4, from a patient treated with tofacitinib. The chain is built from TRBV5-4 and TRBJ2-1; D is undetermined. The CDR3 coding sequence is TGTGCCAGCAGCTTTGCCGCAGAGAATGAGCAGTTCTTC. It specifies CASSFAAENEQFF. The full variable domain, with the rest looked up from reference TRBV5-4 and TRBJ2-1, is ETGVTQSPTHLIKTRGQQVTLRCSSQSGHNTVSWYQQALGQGPQFIFQYYREEENGRGNFPPRFSGLQFPNYSSELNVNALELDDSALYLCASSFAAENEQFFGPGTRLTVL.